This entry lists 17 T cell receptor beta chains sequenced from one sample in a study of regulatory T cells in long-lasting Graves disease. Construction of the TCR beta libraries employed iRepertoire HTBI primers in conjunction with Arm-PCR of CDR3 regions. From the multiplex PCR reads, TCRdb called clonotypes with MiXCR, one entry per CDR3 protein. The sample contains fewer than 450,000 distinct CDR3 sequences, around 21% of which appear only once. Time point indicated: persistent/refractory GD, antithyroid drugs over 5 years with positive TRAb. Making the TCR library involved RNA that had been extracted from PBMCs. Here the sequenced sample was peripheral blood mononuclear cells (PBMCs), taken when the disease was refractory, from a patient treated with antithyroid drugs. The receptor source for this set is a female donor with Graves disease.

This clonotype has at least ten counts. This chain joins TRBV6-2 or TRBV6-3 and TRBJ2-7; a possible D gene is TRBD1 (6 bases). The CDR3 has 14 amino acids. V was cut by 8 bases and J by 1 base, with 15 bases left in between. Germline V gene lookup returns CDR1 MNHEY and CDR2 SVGEGT. The CDR3 loop is CASEWAGDSYEQYF. CDR3 nucleotides: TGTGCCAGCGAGTGGGCAGGGGATTCCTACGAGCAGTACTTC.

This clonotype showed up many times. The chain has TRBV6-5 and TRBJ2-7; D is unresolved. The CDR3 loop spans 16 amino acids. From germline, CDR1 is MNHEY and CDR2 SVGAGI. Trimming took 0 bases from V and 0 from J, leaving 12 bases between them. CDR3 sequence (DNA): TGTGCCAGCAGTTACTCGAGTCCGGGCAGCTCCTACGAGCAGTACTTC. It translates to CASSYSSPGSSYEQYF.

This clonotype was detected only a few times. The chain is built from TRBV7-9 and TRBJ2-7; possible D gene TRBD2, 6 bases. Trimming shortened V by 0 bases and J by 5 bases, and 20 bases separated the two germline ends. This CDR3 has 17 residues. Looked up from germline, CDR1 is SEHNR and CDR2 is FQNEAQ (reference sequence). DNA for the CDR3: TGTGCCAGCAGCTTAGCGGCGCAAGCGGGTGGGATAGACGAGCAGTACTTC. Translating gives CASSLAAQAGGIDEQYF.

About this clonotype itself: This may arise from a read error, as a much more abundant clone is one base away. This chain connects TRBV3-1 to TRBJ2-6; weak D call: TRBD2 (7 bases). The CDR3 has 15 amino acids. Germline CDR1 and CDR2: LGHDT and YNNKEL (reference sequence). The CDR3 loop is CASSQTGRGANILTF. The CDR3 nucleotides read TGTGCCAGCAGCCAAACAGGGAGGGGGGCCAACATCCTGACTTTC.

V is TRBV18 and J is TRBJ1-5, with TRBD1 identical over 7 bases. The CDR3 sequence is 15 residues long. Losses at the gene ends were 4 bases for V and 6 bases for J; bases not matched to a gene: 9. In germline, CDR1 is KGHSH, CDR2 LQKENI. The CDR3 bases are TGTGCCAGCTCACTAACAGGGGCCAAGGGTCAGCCCCAGCATTTT. This codes for CASSLTGAKGQPQHF.

This clonotype showed up many times. The rearrangement uses TRBV13 and TRBJ2-5, with a tentative D call TRBD1 (5 bases). This CDR3 spans 15 amino acids. Germline V gene data show CDR1 as PRHDT and CDR2 as FYEKMQ (reference sequence). The germline V and J ends were trimmed by 0 bases and 2 bases, with 10 bases remaining between them. The chain's CDR3 is CASSLGYQGQETQYF. CDR3 in DNA: TGTGCCAGCAGCTTAGGCTACCAGGGACAAGAGACCCAGTACTTC.

As concerns this clonotype: The final CDR3 position lacks the conserved phenylalanine or tryptophan, pointing to a likely read error. This rearrangement joins TRBV7-2 to TRBJ1-1; TRBD1 is a possible D gene (5 bases). V was clipped by 5 bases and J by 2 bases, with 33 bases between them. The germline V gene has CDR1 SGHTA and CDR2 FQGNSA. CDR3 size: 21 residues. The CDR3 loop is CASSPPGAPETGHRGNTEAFS. CDR3 coding DNA: TGTGCCAGCAGCCCGCCGGGAGCTCCGGAAACAGGTCACCGGGGAAACACTGAAGCTTTCTCT.

This chain uses TRBV20-1 with TRBJ2-5; 14 bases are a match to TRBD2. The germline V gene has CDR1 DFQATT and CDR2 SNEGSKA (reference sequence). The junction had 9 bases not matched to a gene; V was cut back by 6 bases and J by 0 bases. The length of the CDR3 is 17 residues. The CDR3: CSATGLAGEGNQETQYF. For the CDR3, the DNA is TGCAGTGCCACGGGACTAGCGGGAGAAGGGAACCAAGAGACCCAGTACTTC.

In the case of this clonotype: A read error may be the cause here, since a much bigger clone is one base away. V gene TRBV20-1 combines with J gene TRBJ2-2; 8 bases map to TRBD1. The germline gives CDR1 DFQATT, CDR2 SNEGSKA (reference sequence). This CDR3 contains 14 residues. V lost 5 bases to trimming and J lost 8 bases; unmatched junction nucleotides: 10. This CDR3 reads CSAGGTGGFGELFF. The DNA of the CDR3 is TGCAGTGCTGGGGGTACAGGGGGATTTGGGGAGCTGTTTTTT.

This clonotype was recorded many times. This chain links TRBV28 with TRBJ1-5, with D tentatively TRBD1 (5 bases). In germline, CDR1 is MDHEN, CDR2 SYDVKM. The CDR3 has 17 amino acids. V lost 9 bases and J lost 0, with 21 bases in between. CDR3 protein: CASSPSRGTYSNQPQHF. The CDR3 DNA reads as TGTGCCAGTAGTCCTTCTAGAGGGACTTATAGCAATCAGCCCCAGCATTTT.

Of note for this clonotype: This may come from a read error, since a much larger clone is one base off. Lacking the conserved final phenylalanine or tryptophan, this CDR3 likely reflects a read error. The genes are TRBV12-3 or TRBV12-4 and TRBJ1-6; D is possibly TRBD1 (5 bases). This CDR3 contains 15 residues. V lost 2 bases and J 7 bases, leaving 12 bases between the germline ends. CDR3 nucleotide sequence: TGTGCCAGCAGTTTAAAGGGTGGGGGAAATTCACCCCTCCACCTT. Translation: CASSLKGGGNSPLHL.

The V call is TRBV27, the J call TRBJ2-2; the match to TRBD2 covers 9 bases. The CDR3 has 21 amino acids. CDR1 is MNHEY and CDR2 is SMNVEV in the germline V gene (reference sequence). V shed 6 bases and J 1 base; nucleotides not matched to a gene: 21. The CDR3: CASSQDATGSSGVMNTGELFF. As DNA, the CDR3 is TGTGCCAGCAGCCAAGACGCGACAGGGTCTAGCGGGGTTATGAACACCGGGGAGCTGTTTTTT.

This clonotype has only a few counts. The rearrangement uses TRBV28 and TRBJ1-6; D is uncertain. CDR3 size: 13 residues. Germline CDR1 reads MDHEN; CDR2 reads SYDVKM. The germline V and J ends were trimmed by 6 bases and 6 bases, with 9 bases remaining between them. As DNA, the CDR3 is TGTGCCAGCAGCATAGGGCTTAATTCACCCCTCCACTTT. It is translated as CASSIGLNSPLHF. Drawing the rest from reference TRBV28 and TRBJ1-6, the complete variable domain is DVKVTQSSRYLVKRTGEKVFLECVQDMDHENMFWYRQDPGLGLRLIYFSYDVKMKEKGDIPEGYSVSREKKERFSLILESASTNQTSMYLCASSIGLNSPLHFGNGTRLTVT.

This clonotype was counted ten times or more. J is TRBJ1-1 and V is TRBV27; 8 bases map to TRBD1. The germline V gene has CDR1 MNHEY and CDR2 SMNVEV (reference sequence). J lost 5 bases, V lost 4 bases, and 6 bases had no gene match. The CDR3 loop spans 14 amino acids. CDR3 amino acids: CASSYQGAGTEAFF. The CDR3 nucleotides read TGTGCCAGCAGTTACCAGGGGGCGGGGACTGAAGCTTTCTTT.

This clonotype was recorded many times. V and J are TRBV7-8 and TRBJ2-5; 8 bases match TRBD1. Germline CDR1 SGHVS, CDR2 FQNEAQ. J was trimmed by 4 bases and V by 5 bases; bases with no gene match: 6. The CDR3 contains 14 residues. CDR3: CASSQQGGGETQYF. For the CDR3, the DNA is TGTGCCAGCAGCCAACAGGGGGGCGGAGAGACCCAGTACTTC.

As for this clonotype: A read error may produce the germline difference seen at one junction end. The chain carries TRBV5-4 and TRBJ1-1; 7 positions agree with TRBD1. Germline V gene lookup returns CDR1 SGHNT and CDR2 YYREEE (reference sequence). The CDR3 has 14 residues. CDR3 nucleotide sequence: TGTGCCAGCACCTTGACAGGGATGAACACTGAAGCTTTCTTT. This codes for CASTLTGMNTEAFF.

This clonotype showed up many times. The V and J genes are TRBV27 and TRBJ2-2, with a tentative D call TRBD2 (5 bases). Trimming pared 7 bases from V and 3 bases from J, leaving 15 bases between. Germline V gene lookup returns CDR1 MNHEY and CDR2 SMNVEV (reference sequence). This CDR3 is 15 amino acids long. CDR3 sequence: CASTPWTGDTGELFF. In DNA form, the CDR3 reads TGTGCCAGCACTCCTTGGACTGGGGACACCGGGGAGCTGTTTTTT.